Below, 14 T cell receptor beta chains from the same sample are listed, as sequenced in a study of Ad26.COV2.S vaccination and SARS-CoV-2 variants. Treatment denoted: around 19 received Ad26.COV2.S at low or high dose, single or two shots; 5 received placebo; per-sample allocation not given. After the first vaccine or placebo injection, samples were drawn on day 63. The repertoire was sequenced with immunoSEQ multiplex PCR; TCRdb's copy has only in-frame clones and lacks some. The sample shows around 340,000 clones, around 88% of them seen only once. This specimen was peripheral blood, taken in a trial of Ad26.COV2.S vaccine versus placebo. The receptors were gathered from a person between 18 and 59 years old who received the Ad26.COV2.S COVID-19 vaccine or a placebo.

This clone was seen once. This chain joins TRBV27 and TRBJ2-1; TRBD2 matches at 10 bases. This CDR3 has 16 residues. V shed 8 bases, J shed 0 bases, and the junction held 7 bases outside the gene matches. Germline CDR1 MNHEY, CDR2 SMNVEV (reference sequence). DNA of the CDR3: TGTGCCAGCTTTAGCGGGGGGCAGAGCTCCTACAATGAGCAGTTCTTC. Encoded protein: CASFSGGQSSYNEQFF.

On this clone itself: The identical CDR3 is also encoded by other nucleotide sequences in the sample. The chain joins TRBV11-2 to TRBJ2-7; no clear D gene. The CDR3 is 11 amino acids. Trimming cost V 5 bases and J 4 bases, with 6 bases left between them. Per germline, CDR1 SGHAT and CDR2 FQNNGV. The CDR3 DNA is TGTGCCAGCAGCGTAACTTACGAGCAGTACTTC. Amino acid sequence: CASSVTYEQYF.

CDR3 region: CASSQEGLAITGELFF. CDR3 sequence (DNA): TGCGCCAGCAGCCAAGAGGGACTAGCGATAACCGGGGAGCTGTTTTTT. The V call is TRBV4-1, the J call TRBJ2-2; 10 bases are a match to TRBD2. The ends lost 0 bases at V and 5 bases at J; junction bases unmatched: 3. The germline V gene has CDR1 MGHRA and CDR2 YSYEKL. This CDR3 region has 16 residues.

V gene TRBV5-6 combines with J gene TRBJ1-2; 9 bases agree with TRBD1. Germline CDR1 reads SGHDT; CDR2 reads YYEEEE. The V gene end was trimmed by 5 bases and the J gene end by 7 bases; junction bases not matched to a gene: 9. The CDR3 has 14 residues. CDR3 DNA sequence: TGTGCCAGCAGTTTCCCGGACAGGGGATCTGGCTACACCTTC. Translating gives CASSFPDRGSGYTF.

The V call is TRBV27, the J call TRBJ1-2; maybe TRBD1 (5 bases). The ends were cut back, 3 bases at V and 4 bases at J, with 18 bases in the middle. Germline V CDR1 and CDR2: MNHEY, SMNVEV (reference sequence). The CDR3 loop spans 16 amino acids. The CDR3 reads CASSFRWDRGFYGYTF. The DNA of the CDR3 is TGTGCCAGCAGTTTTAGGTGGGATAGGGGCTTCTATGGCTACACCTTC.

This sequence joins TRBV10-3 and TRBJ2-5; no firm D call. This CDR3 is built from 16 residues. Trimming removed 2 bases from V and 5 bases from J, with 18 bases in between. Germline-derived CDR1 and CDR2 are ENHRY and SYGVKD. CDR3 sequence: CAISEEAVSIGETQYF. DNA of the CDR3: TGTGCCATCAGTGAGGAGGCTGTATCTATTGGGGAGACCCAGTACTTC.

This chain uses TRBV9 with TRBJ1-1; no clear D. From germline, CDR1 is SGDLS and CDR2 YYNGEE. The ends were cut back, 2 bases at V and 3 bases at J, with 8 bases in the middle. The CDR3 loop spans 13 amino acids. The CDR3 reads CASSVGPYTEAFF. CDR3 coding DNA: TGTGCCAGCAGCGTTGGGCCCTACACTGAAGCTTTCTTT.

This clone was recorded once. The rearrangement links TRBV9 to TRBJ2-1; 9 bases map to TRBD2. There are 13 residues in the CDR3. J lost 8 bases, V lost 2 bases, and 2 bases had no gene match. Germline V lookup: CDR1 SGDLS, CDR2 YYNGEE. CDR3 protein: CASSVGLADEQFF. The CDR3 DNA follows: TGTGCCAGCAGCGTGGGACTAGCCGATGAGCAGTTCTTC.

The chain is built from TRBV18 and TRBJ1-4; D is unresolved. Deletions cut 0 bases from V and 5 bases from J, with 10 bases between. The CDR3 runs to 15 residues. Germline CDR1 and CDR2: KGHSH and LQKENI. This CDR3 is CASSPPFPENEKLFF. CDR3 coding DNA: TGTGCCAGCTCACCACCGTTCCCGGAGAATGAAAAACTGTTTTTT.

The rearrangement links TRBV15 to TRBJ1-1, with D unclear. Trimming pared 0 bases from V and 4 bases from J, leaving 6 bases between. This CDR3 is 13 amino acids long. Germline CDR1 reads LNHNV; CDR2 reads YYDKDF (reference sequence). CDR3 loop: CATSREGTTEAFF. The CDR3 bases are TGTGCCACCAGCAGAGAAGGTACCACTGAAGCTTTCTTT.

V usage is TRBV19 and J usage is TRBJ1-5; TRBD1 might be the D (6 bases). Germline CDR1 LNHDA, CDR2 SQIVND (reference sequence). This CDR3 contains 15 residues. Between the trimmed V and J ends, which lost 6 bases and 0 bases, there was a span of 12 bases. CDR3 region: CASRLGQYSNQPQHF. In DNA form, the CDR3 reads TGTGCCAGTAGGCTCGGACAGTATAGCAATCAGCCCCAGCATTTT.

This clone turned up a few times. The chain employs TRBV28 and TRBJ1-3; no reliable D call. CDR3 length: 14 amino acids. V lost 2 bases to trimming and J lost 2 bases, with 7 bases between them. Germline V CDR1 and CDR2: MDHEN, SYDVKM. The CDR3 DNA reads as TGTGCCAGCAGTTTAACCATCGCTGGAAACACCATATATTTT. Its translation: CASSLTIAGNTIYF.

The chain recombines TRBV5-1 with TRBJ2-5, with D possibly being TRBD1 (6 bases). The CDR3 loop spans 15 amino acids. Germline V CDR1 and CDR2: SGHRS, YFSETQ. Trimming cost V 2 bases and J 0 bases, with 11 bases left between them. CDR3 nucleotides: TGCGCCAGCAGCTTAGGGGGAAGGAACCAAGAGACCCAGTACTTC. Translating it yields CASSLGGRNQETQYF. Full variable domain (remainder filled in from reference TRBV5-1 and TRBJ2-5): KAGVTQTPRYLIKTRGQQVTLSCSPISGHRSVSWYQQTPGQGLQFLFEYFSETQRNKGNFPGRFSGRQFSNSRSEMNVSTLELGDSALYLCASSLGGRNQETQYFGPGTRLLVL.

This clone has just one count. The chain carries TRBV5-6 and TRBJ2-1; 13 bases align to TRBD2. CDR3 size: 16 residues. V lost 0 bases, J lost 8 bases, and 5 bases stayed unmatched. Germline CDR1 SGHDT, CDR2 YYEEEE. The chain's CDR3 is CASSLETSGGNDEQFF. The CDR3, as DNA: TGTGCCAGCAGCTTGGAGACTAGCGGGGGGAACGATGAGCAGTTCTTC.